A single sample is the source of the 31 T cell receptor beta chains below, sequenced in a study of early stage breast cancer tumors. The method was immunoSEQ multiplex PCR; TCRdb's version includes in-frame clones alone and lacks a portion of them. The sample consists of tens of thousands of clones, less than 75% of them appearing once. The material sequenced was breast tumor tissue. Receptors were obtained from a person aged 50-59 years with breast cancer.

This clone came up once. The CDR3 sequence is CASSLSGTGNTEAFF. CDR3 DNA: TGCGCCAGCAGTCTCTCTGGGACAGGGAACACTGAAGCTTTCTTT. V usage is TRBV5-1 and J usage is TRBJ1-1, with 8 bases that match TRBD1. The CDR3 runs to 15 residues. The germline V gene has CDR1 SGHRS and CDR2 YFSETQ. V shed 5 bases and J 1 base; nucleotides not matched to a gene: 7.

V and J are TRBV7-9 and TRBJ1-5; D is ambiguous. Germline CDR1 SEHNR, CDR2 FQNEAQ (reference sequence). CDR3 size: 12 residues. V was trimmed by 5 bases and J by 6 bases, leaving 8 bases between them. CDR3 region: CASSPDTQPQHF. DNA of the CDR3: TGTGCCAGCAGCCCAGACACTCAGCCCCAGCATTTT.

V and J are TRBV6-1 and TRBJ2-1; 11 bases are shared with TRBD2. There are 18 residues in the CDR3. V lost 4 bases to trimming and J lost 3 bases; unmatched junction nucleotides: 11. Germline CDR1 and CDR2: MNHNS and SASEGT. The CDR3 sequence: CASSGGLAGGPIYNEQFF. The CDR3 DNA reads TGTGCCAGCAGTGGCGGTCTAGCGGGAGGCCCTATCTACAATGAGCAGTTCTTC.

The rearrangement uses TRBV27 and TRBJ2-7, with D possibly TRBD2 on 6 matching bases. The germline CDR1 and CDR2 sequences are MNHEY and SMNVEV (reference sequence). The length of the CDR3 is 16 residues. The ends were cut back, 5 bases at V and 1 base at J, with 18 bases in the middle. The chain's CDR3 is CASSTGPGTPSYEQYF. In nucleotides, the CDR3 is TGTGCCAGCAGTACTGGACCCGGGACTCCTTCCTACGAGCAGTACTTC.

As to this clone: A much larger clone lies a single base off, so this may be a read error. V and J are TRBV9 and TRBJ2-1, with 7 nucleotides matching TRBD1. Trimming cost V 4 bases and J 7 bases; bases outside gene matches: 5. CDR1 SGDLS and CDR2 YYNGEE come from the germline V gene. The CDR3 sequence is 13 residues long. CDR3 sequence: CASSPPTGNEQFF. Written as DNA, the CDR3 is TGTGCCAGCAGCCCCCCGACAGGGAATGAGCAGTTCTTC.

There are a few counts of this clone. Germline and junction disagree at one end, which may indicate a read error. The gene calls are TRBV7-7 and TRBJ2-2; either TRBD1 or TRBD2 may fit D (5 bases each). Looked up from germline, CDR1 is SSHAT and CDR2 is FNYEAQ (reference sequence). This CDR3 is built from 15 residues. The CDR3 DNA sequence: TGTGCTAGCAGCCCCGACCCCCGAGGGGAAGGGGAGCTGTTTTTT. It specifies CASSPDPRGEGELFF.

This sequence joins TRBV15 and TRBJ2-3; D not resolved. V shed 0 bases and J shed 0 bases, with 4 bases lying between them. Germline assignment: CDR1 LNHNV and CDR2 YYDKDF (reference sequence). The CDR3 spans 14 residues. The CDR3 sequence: CATSRDLSTDTQYF. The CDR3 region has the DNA TGTGCCACCAGCAGAGATCTAAGCACAGATACGCAGTATTTT.

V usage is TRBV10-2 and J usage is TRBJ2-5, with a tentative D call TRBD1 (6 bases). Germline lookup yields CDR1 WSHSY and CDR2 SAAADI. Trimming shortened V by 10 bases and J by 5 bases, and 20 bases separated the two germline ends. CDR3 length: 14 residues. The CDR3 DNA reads TGCGCCACCCATAGGGGGTCATTTAAGGAGACCCAGTACTTC. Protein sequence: CATHRGSFKETQYF.

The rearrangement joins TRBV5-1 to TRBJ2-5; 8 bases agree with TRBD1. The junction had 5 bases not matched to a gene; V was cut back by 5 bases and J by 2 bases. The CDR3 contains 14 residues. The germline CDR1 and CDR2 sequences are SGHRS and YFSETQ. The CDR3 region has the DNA TGCGCCAGCAGACAGGGGACAGGTCAAGAGACCCAGTACTTC. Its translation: CASRQGTGQETQYF.

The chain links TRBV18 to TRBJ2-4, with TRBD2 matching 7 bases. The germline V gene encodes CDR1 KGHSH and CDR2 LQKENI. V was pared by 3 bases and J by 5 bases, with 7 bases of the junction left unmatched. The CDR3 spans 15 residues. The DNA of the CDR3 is TGTGCCAGCTCACCGGGGGGACTACAACAAAACATTCAGTACTTC. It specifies CASSPGGLQQNIQYF.

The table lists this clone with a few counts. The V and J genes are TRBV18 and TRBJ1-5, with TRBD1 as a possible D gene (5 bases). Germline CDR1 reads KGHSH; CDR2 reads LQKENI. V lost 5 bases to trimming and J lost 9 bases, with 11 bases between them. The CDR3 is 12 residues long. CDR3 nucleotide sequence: TGTGCCAGCTCAACTCAGGGACGGCCCCAGCATTTT. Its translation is CASSTQGRPQHF.

CDR3 DNA sequence: TGTGCCAGCAGCTTCCAGGGGAGTTTGCCCTACGAGCAGTACTTC. Translating gives CASSFQGSLPYEQYF. V gene TRBV11-2 combines with J gene TRBJ2-7, with a possible D match to TRBD1 (6 bases). The CDR3 totals 15 residues. V was cut by 3 bases and J by 2 bases, with 14 bases left in between. The germline CDR1 and CDR2 sequences are SGHAT and FQNNGV.

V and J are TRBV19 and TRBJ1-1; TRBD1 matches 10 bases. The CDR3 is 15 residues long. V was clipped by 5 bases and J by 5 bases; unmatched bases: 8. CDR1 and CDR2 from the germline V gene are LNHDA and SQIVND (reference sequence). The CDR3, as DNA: TGTGCCAGTAGTTTAAGCGGGGACAGGGGAACTGAAGCTTTCTTT. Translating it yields CASSLSGDRGTEAFF.

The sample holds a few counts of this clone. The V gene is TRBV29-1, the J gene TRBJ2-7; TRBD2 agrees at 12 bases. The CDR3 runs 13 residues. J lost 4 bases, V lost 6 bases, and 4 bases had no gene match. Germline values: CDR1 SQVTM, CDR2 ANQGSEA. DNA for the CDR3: TGCAGCGTGGCTAGCGGGAGGGAGTACGAGCAGTACTTC. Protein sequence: CSVASGREYEQYF.

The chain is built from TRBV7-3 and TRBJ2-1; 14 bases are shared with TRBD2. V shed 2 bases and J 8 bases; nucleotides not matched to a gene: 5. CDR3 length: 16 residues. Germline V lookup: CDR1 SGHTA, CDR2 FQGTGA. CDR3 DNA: TGTGCCAGCAGCTTACAGACTAGCGGGAGGGCCGATGAGCAGTTCTTC. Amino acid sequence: CASSLQTSGRADEQFF.

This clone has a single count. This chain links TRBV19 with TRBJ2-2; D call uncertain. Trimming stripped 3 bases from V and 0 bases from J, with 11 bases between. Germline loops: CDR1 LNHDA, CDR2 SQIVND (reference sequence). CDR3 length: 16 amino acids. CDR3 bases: TGTGCCAGTAGTATCTACGGGTACGCGAACACCGGGGAGCTGTTTTTT. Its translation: CASSIYGYANTGELFF.

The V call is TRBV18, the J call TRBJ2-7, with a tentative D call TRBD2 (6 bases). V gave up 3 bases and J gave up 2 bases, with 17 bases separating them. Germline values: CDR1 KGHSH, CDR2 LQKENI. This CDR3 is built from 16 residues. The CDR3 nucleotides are TGTGCCAGCTCACCGGGCCATGGGGGAGGAGCCTACGAGCAGTACTTC. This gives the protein CASSPGHGGGAYEQYF. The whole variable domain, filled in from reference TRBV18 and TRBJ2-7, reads NAGVMQNPRHLVRRRGQEARLRCSPMKGHSHVYWYRQLPEEGLKFMVYLQKENIIDESGMPKERFSAEFPKEGPSILRIQQVVRGDSAAYFCASSPGHGGGAYEQYFGPGTRLTVT.

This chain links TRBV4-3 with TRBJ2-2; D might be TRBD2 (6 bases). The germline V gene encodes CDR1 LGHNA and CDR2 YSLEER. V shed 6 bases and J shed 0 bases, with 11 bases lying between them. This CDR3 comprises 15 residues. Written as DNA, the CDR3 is TGCGCCAGCAGACCCGGGACTTCGAACACCGGGGAGCTGTTTTTT. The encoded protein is CASRPGTSNTGELFF.

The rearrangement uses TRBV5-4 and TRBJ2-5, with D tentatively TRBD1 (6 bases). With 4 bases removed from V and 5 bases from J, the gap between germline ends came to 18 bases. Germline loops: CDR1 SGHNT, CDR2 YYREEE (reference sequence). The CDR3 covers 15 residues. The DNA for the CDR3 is TGTGCCAGCAGCGGACAACAGGGAGAATCGGAGACCCAGTACTTC. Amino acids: CASSGQQGESETQYF.

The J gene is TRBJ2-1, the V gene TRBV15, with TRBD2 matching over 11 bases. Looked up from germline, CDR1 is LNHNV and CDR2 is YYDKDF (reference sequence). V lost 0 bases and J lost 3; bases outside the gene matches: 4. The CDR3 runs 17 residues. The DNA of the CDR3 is TGTGCCACCAGCAGAGAATGGGGACTAGCGGACTACAATGAGCAGTTCTTC. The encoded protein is CATSREWGLADYNEQFF.

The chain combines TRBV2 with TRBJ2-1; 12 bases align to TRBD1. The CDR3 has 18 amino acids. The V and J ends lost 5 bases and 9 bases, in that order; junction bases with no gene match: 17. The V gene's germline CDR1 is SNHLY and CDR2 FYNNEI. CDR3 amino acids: CASSLRPSPGQGAGEQFF. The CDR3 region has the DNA TGTGCCAGCAGTTTGCGTCCTAGTCCGGGACAGGGGGCTGGTGAGCAGTTCTTC.

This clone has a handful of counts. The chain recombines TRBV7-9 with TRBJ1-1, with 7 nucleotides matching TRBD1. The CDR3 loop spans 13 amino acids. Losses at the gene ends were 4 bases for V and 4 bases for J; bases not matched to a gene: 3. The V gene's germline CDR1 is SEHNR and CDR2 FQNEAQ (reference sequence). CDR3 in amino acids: CASSSGGGTEAFF. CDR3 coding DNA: TGTGCCAGCAGCTCAGGGGGAGGCACTGAAGCTTTCTTT.

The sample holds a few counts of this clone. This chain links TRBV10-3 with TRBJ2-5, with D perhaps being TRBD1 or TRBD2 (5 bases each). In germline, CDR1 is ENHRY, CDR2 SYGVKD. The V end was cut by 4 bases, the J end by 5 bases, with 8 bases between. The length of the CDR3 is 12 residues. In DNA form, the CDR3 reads TGTGCCATCAGTGCCGGGGACGAGACCCAGTACTTC. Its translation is CAISAGDETQYF.

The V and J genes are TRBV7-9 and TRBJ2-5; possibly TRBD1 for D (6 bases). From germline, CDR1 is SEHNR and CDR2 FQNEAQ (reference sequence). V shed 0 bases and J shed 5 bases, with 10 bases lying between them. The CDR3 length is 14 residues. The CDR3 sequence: CASSLAVRGETQYF. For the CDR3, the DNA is TGTGCCAGCAGCTTAGCGGTGAGGGGGGAGACCCAGTACTTC.

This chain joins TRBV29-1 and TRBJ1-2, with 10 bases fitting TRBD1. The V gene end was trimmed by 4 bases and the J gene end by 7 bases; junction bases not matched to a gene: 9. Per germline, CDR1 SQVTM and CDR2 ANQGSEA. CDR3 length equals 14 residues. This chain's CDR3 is CSVGAGTGATGYTF. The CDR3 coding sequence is TGCAGCGTTGGGGCCGGGACAGGGGCTACTGGCTACACCTTC.

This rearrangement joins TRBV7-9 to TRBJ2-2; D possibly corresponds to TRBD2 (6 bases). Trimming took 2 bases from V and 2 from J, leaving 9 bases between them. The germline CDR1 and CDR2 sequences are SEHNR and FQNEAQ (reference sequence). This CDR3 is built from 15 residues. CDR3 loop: CASSLNGGNTGELFF. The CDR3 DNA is TGTGCCAGCAGCTTAAACGGGGGAAACACCGGGGAGCTGTTTTTT.

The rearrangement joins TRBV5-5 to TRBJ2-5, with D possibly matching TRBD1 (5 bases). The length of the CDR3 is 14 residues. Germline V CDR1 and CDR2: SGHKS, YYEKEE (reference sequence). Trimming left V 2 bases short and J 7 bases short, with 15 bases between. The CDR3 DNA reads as TGTGCCAGCAGCTTTTCCGACAGTGAAGCGACCCAGTACTTC. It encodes CASSFSDSEATQYF. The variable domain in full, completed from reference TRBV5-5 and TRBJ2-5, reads DAGVTQSPTHLIKTRGQQVTLRCSPISGHKSVSWYQQVLGQGPQFIFQYYEKEERGRGNFPDRFSARQFPNYSSELNVNALLLGDSALYLCASSFSDSEATQYFGPGTRLLVL.

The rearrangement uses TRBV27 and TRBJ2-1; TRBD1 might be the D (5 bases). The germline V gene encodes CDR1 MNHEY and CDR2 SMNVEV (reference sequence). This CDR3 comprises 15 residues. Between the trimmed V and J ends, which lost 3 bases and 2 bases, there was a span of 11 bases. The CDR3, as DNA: TGTGCCAGCAGTTTTTCCAGGGAAACCTACAATGAGCAGTTCTTC. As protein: CASSFSRETYNEQFF.

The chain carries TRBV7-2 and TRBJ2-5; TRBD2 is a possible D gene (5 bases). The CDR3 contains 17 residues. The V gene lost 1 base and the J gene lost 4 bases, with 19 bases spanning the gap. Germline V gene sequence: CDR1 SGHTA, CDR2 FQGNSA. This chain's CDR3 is CASSLGLGGPAGETQYF. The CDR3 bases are TGTGCCAGCAGCTTAGGGCTTGGCGGGCCGGCGGGAGAGACCCAGTACTTC.

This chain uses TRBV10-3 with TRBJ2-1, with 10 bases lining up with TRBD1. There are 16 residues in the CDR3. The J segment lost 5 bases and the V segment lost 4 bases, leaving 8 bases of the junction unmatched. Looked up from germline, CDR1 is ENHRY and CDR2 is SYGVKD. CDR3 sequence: CAISARQGAKDNEQFF. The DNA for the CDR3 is TGTGCCATCAGTGCAAGACAGGGGGCAAAAGACAATGAGCAGTTCTTC.

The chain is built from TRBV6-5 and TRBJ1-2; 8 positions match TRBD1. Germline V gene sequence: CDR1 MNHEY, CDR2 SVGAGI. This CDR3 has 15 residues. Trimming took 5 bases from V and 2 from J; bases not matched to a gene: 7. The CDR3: CASSTTGTGNYGYTF. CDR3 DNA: TGTGCCAGCAGTACAACCGGGACAGGCAACTATGGCTACACCTTC.